This entry is about one TCR beta chain. This sample was taken from a study of siplizumab effects on memory and regulatory T cells. TCRdb's copy holds only in-frame clones and misses some; the assay was immunoSEQ multiplex PCR. This table holds some 99,000 clones, 90% to 95% found once. The receptor was isolated from a human donor in good health. Sequenced material: Tregs sorted from blood.

The CDR3 reads CASSRPRPRAGANVLTF. The DNA for the CDR3 is TGTGCCAGCAGTCGCCCTAGGCCACGCGCTGGGGCCAACGTCCTGACTTTC. The chain links TRBV2 to TRBJ2-6, with D unresolved. V shed 5 bases and J shed 2 bases, with 16 bases lying between them. The CDR3 extends over 17 amino acids. Germline V CDR1 and CDR2: SNHLY, FYNNEI.